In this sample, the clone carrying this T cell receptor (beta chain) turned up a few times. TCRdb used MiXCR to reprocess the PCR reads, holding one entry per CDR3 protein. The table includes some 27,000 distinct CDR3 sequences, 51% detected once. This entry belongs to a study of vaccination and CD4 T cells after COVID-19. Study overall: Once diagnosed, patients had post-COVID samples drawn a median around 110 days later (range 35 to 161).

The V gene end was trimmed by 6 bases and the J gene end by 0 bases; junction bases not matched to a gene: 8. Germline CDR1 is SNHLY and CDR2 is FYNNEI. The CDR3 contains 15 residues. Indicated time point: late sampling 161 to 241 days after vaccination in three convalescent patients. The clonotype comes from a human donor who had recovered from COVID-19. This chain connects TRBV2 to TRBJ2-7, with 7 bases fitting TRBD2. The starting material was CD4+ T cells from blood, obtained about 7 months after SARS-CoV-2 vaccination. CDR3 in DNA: TGTGCCAGCAGAGCGGGCGGGAGCTACTCCTACGAGCAGTACTTC. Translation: CASRAGGSYSYEQYF. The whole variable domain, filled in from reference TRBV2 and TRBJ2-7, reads EPEVTQTPSHQVTQMGQEVILRCVPISNHLYFYWYRQILGQKVEFLVSFYNNEISEKSEIFDDQFSVERPDGSNFTLKIRSTKLEDSAMYFCASRAGGSYSYEQYFGPGTRLTVT.